This T cell receptor (beta chain) was captured in a study of T cells in localized non-small cell lung cancer. For this clone: Its antigen is currently unknown.

Assay used: immunoSEQ multiplex PCR; TCRdb lists only in-frame clones, some missing. The repertoire includes some 51,000 clones, about nine tenths of them detected once, and about 4.8% sits in the top ten. Germline CDR1 reads WNHNN; CDR2 reads SYGVQD (reference sequence). Trimming stripped 0 bases from V and 5 bases from J, with 7 bases between. The CDR3 covers 13 residues. Whole-study results and caveats: Longer overall survival was seen with higher T cell density measured in blood. Clonality of T cells reached its maximum in uninvolved adjacent lung, surpassing tumor. Without multi-region sequencing, intratumor heterogeneity could not be excluded. Adjacent lung had a median about 55 of the 100 largest tumor clones.

This receptor was identified in a woman aged 40-69 years with stage I lung adenocarcinoma. The sequencing here drew on peripheral blood, taken before any cancer treatment. The chain employs TRBV10-1 and TRBJ1-1; D not certain. The CDR3 nucleotides read TGCGCCAGCAGTGAGTCCGAAGTTACTGAAGCTTTCTTT. As protein: CASSESEVTEAFF.